This TCR beta chain came from a study of T cell repertoires in cytomegalovirus infection. Study conclusions and caveats: The ex vivo response was dominated by HLA-C-restricted CMV-specific TCR beta clonotypes.

As to this clonotype: What it recognizes is unknown.

Using its own MiXCR run on the reads, TCRdb lists one record per CDR3 protein. The data contain fewer than 1,000,000 distinct CDR3 sequences, about 33% of them seen just once; the ten biggest clones take up roughly 13%. This sample comprised cultured CD8+ T cells from PBMCs, obtained from culture after CMV antigen stimulation. This TCR came from a human donor in good health (CMV status not recorded). Some clones in this sample may be carry-over from other donors' samples.

The CDR3 is CATGPTGDSYNEQFF. CDR3 bases: TGTGCCACCGGCCCGACTGGGGACAGCTACAATGAGCAGTTCTTC. This chain connects TRBV12-3 or TRBV12-4 to TRBJ2-1, with 7 bases identical to TRBD1. The CDR3 has 15 amino acids. The trim removed 10 bases at V and 3 bases at J, leaving 12 bases unmatched.